This T cell receptor beta chain is from a study of blood T cell repertoires in COVID-19. Original processing notes: Amplification of reference gene primers was used by the study to estimate nucleated cell counts. Here immunoSEQ multiplex PCR was the method, and the copy in TCRdb shows in-frame clones only, minus some. From that table come the V and J calls and clone size; the DNA was used to work out D and trimming. This repertoire shows 150,000 to 200,000 clones, approximately 87% found once; its top ten account for 3.7%. The sequence came from a man aged 18 to 35 with active or convalescent COVID-19. The sample consisted of peripheral blood.

The CDR3 region is CASSLWTSFSGELFF. CDR3 nucleotides: TGTGCCAGCAGCCTATGGACTAGCTTCTCCGGGGAGCTGTTTTTT. The gene calls are TRBV7-2 and TRBJ2-2, with 8 positions matching TRBD2. Germline CDR1 SGHTA, CDR2 FQGNSA. This CDR3 has 15 residues. V dropped 5 bases and J dropped 6; count of bases not matched to a gene: 8. The full variable domain, its missing parts supplied by reference TRBV7-2 and TRBJ2-2, is GAGVSQSPSNKVTEKGKDVELRCDPISGHTALYWYRQSLGQGLEFLIYFQGNSAPDKSGLPSDRFSAERTGGSVSTLTIQRTQQEDSAVYLCASSLWTSFSGELFFGEGSRLTVL.